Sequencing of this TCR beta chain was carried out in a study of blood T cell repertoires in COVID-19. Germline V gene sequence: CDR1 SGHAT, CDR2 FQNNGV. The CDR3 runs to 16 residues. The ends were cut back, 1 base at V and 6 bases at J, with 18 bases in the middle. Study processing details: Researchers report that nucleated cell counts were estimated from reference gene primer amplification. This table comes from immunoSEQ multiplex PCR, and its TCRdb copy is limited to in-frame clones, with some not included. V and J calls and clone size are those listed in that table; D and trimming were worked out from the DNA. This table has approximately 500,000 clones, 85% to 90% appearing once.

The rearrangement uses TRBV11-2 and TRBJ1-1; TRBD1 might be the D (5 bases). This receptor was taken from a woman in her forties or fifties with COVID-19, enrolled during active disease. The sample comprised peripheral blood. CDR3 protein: CASSLGGGSYASEAFF. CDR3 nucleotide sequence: TGTGCCAGCAGCTTAGGGGGGGGTTCTTATGCTTCTGAAGCTTTCTTT.